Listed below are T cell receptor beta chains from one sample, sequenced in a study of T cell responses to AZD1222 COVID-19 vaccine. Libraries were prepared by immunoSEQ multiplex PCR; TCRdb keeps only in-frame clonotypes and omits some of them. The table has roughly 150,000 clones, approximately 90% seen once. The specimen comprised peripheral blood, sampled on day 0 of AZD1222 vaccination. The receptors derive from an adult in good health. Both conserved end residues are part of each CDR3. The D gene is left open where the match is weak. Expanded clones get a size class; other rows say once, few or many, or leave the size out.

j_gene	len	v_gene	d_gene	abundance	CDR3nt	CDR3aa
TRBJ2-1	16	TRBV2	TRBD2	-	TGTGCCAGCAATCGGGGACTAGCGGGAGGGATCGATGAGCAGTTCTTC	CASNRGLAGGIDEQFF
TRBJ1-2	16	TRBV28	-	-	TGTGCCAGCAGTTTAGTTTCCCCAGCCTATAACTATGGCTACACCTTC	CASSLVSPAYNYGYTF
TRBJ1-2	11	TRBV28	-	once	TGTGCCAGCAGTTCTGCCTATGGCTACACCTTC	CASSSAYGYTF
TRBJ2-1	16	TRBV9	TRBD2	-	TGTGCCAGCAGCGTCCTCAGCGGGAGCTCCTACAATGAGCAGTTCTTC	CASSVLSGSSYNEQFF
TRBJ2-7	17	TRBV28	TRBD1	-	TGTGCCAGCAGTTTATCAGCCCGGGACAGGGGGTACTACGAGCAGTACTTC	CASSLSARDRGYYEQYF
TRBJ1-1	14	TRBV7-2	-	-	TGTGCCAGCAGCTTAGTGACAGGTCTCACTGAAGCTTTCTTT	CASSLVTGLTEAFF
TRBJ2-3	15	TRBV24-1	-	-	TGTGCCACCAGTGGGGCGGGACACTTCACAGATACGCAGTATTTT	CATSGAGHFTDTQYF
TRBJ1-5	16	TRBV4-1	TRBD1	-	TGCGCCAGCAGCCAAGATGGGACAGGGGACGGTCAGCCCCAGCATTTT	CASSQDGTGDGQPQHF
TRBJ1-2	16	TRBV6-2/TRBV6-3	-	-	TGTGCCAGCAGTTCCCCTCTCGATACTACCAGGTTCGGCTACACCTTC	CASSSPLDTTRFGYTF
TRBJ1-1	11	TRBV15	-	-	TGTGCCACCAGCTTGCGAGGGGAGGCTTTCTTT	CATSLRGEAFF
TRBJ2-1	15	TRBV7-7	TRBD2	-	TGTGCCAGCAGCTTAGTAGCGGGAGGTATCAATGAGCAGTTCTTC	CASSLVAGGINEQFF
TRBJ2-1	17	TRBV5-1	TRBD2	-	TGCGCCAGCAGCCCTAACATACTAGCGGGAGGCTACAATGAGCAGTTCTTC	CASSPNILAGGYNEQFF
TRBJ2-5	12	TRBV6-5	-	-	TGTGCCAGTACAGGGGAGGGGGAGACCCAGTACTTC	CASTGEGETQYF
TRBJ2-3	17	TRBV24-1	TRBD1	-	TGTGCCACCAGGGGATCTCCCGGGACAGGGGGTGTAGATACGCAGTATTTT	CATRGSPGTGGVDTQYF
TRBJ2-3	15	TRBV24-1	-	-	TGTGCCACCAGTGATGGGGCTAGCGGCACAGATACGCAGTATTTT	CATSDGASGTDTQYF
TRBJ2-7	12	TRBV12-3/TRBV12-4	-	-	TGTGCCAGCGGGTTTAACTCCTACGAGCAGTACTTC	CASGFNSYEQYF
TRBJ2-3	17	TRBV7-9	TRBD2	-	TGTGCCAGCAGCTTTATGGGCGGGAGGAGAGGCACAGATACGCAGTATTTT	CASSFMGGRRGTDTQYF
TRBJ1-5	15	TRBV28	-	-	TGTGCCAGCAGAAGTAACACGTATAGCAATCAGCCCCAGCATTTT	CASRSNTYSNQPQHF
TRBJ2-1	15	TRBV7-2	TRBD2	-	TGTGCCAGCAGCTTACAACTAGCGGGCTACAATGAGCAGTTCTTC	CASSLQLAGYNEQFF
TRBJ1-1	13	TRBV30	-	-	TGTGCCTGGAGTGTACTCTCAGGGCGAGAAGCTTTCTTT	CAWSVLSGREAFF
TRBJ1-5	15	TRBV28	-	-	TGTGCCAGCAGTTTTAGTACAGGGCGAAATCAGCCCCAGCATTTT	CASSFSTGRNQPQHF
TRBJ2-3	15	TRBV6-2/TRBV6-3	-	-	TGTGCCAGCAGTAGAAACCGGGACCACACAGATACGCAGTATTTT	CASSRNRDHTDTQYF
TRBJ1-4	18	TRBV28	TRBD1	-	TGTGCCAGCCGCGACAGGGGCGTCCCCGTCCCCGTTAATGAAAAACTGTTTTTT	CASRDRGVPVPVNEKLFF
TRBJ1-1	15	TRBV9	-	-	TGTGCCAGCAGCGTAGGAGACGGGGGGAACACTGAAGCTTTCTTT	CASSVGDGGNTEAFF
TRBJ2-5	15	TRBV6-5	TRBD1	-	TGTGCCAGCAGTTACTCGACAGGGGGCGACGAGACCCAGTACTTC	CASSYSTGGDETQYF
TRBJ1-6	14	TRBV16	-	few	TGTGCCAGCAGCCGGCTTCGGGATAATTCACCCCTCCACTTT	CASSRLRDNSPLHF
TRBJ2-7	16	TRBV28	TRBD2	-	TGTGCCAGCAGCCCATCGGGACTAGCGAGCTCCTACGAGCAGTACTTC	CASSPSGLASSYEQYF
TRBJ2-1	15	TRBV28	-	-	TGTGCCAGCAGTACCCCGTTCGGGAGTGACAATGAGCAGTTCTTC	CASSTPFGSDNEQFF
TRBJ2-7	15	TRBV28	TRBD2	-	TGTGCCAGCAGTGCCGCTAGCGGGAGCCTCTACGAGCAGTACTTC	CASSAASGSLYEQYF
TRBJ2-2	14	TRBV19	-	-	TGTGCCAGTAAGGCGGGATTTTTCCCCGGGGAGCTGTTTTTT	CASKAGFFPGELFF
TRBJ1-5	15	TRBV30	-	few	TGTGCCTGGAGTGTAGGGGCAGGTAGCAATCAGCCCCAGCATTTT	CAWSVGAGSNQPQHF
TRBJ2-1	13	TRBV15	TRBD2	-	TGTGCCACCAGGCCGGGGACTAGGAATGAGCAGTTCTTC	CATRPGTRNEQFF
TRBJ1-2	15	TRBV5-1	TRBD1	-	TGCGCCAGCAGCTTGGGGGATGGGGGACAGAACGGCTACACCTTC	CASSLGDGGQNGYTF
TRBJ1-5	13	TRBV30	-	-	TGTGCCTGGAGTAGGACAGGCAATCAGCCCCAGCATTTT	CAWSRTGNQPQHF
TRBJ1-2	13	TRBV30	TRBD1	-	TGTGCCTGGAGTTTACAGGGGGCTGGTGGCTACACCTTC	CAWSLQGAGGYTF
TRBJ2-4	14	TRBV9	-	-	TGTGCCAGCAGCGTAGATGAGGGTCCGAACATTCAGTACTTC	CASSVDEGPNIQYF
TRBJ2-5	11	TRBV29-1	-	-	TGTCGGGTGAACGACCAAGAGACCCAGTACTTC	CRVNDQETQYF
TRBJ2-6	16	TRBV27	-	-	TGTGCCAGCAGTGTACAGGGACGCTCTGGGGCCAACGTCCTGACTTTC	CASSVQGRSGANVLTF
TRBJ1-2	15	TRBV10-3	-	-	TGTGCCATCAGCCCGACCGGGGGCAGGATCTATGGCTACACCTTC	CAISPTGGRIYGYTF
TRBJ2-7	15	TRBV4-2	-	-	TGTGCCAGCAGCCAAGACCTGAGCGGCTCCTACGAGCAGTACTTC	CASSQDLSGSYEQYF
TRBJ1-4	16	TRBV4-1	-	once	TGCGCCAGCAGCCAAGATAACGCCTTATCTAATGAAAAACTGTTTTTT	CASSQDNALSNEKLFF